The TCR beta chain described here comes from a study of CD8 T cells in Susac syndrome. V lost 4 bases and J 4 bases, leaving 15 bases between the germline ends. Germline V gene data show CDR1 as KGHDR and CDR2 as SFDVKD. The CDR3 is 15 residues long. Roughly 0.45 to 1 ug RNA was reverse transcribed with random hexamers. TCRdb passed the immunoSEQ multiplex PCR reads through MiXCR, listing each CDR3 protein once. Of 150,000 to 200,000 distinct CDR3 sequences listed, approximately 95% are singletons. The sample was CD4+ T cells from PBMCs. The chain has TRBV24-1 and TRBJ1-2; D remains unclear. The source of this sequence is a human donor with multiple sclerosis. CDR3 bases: TGTGCCACCAGTGACTCGGTCGGCGGGGTCTATGGCTACACCTTC. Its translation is CATSDSVGGVYGYTF.